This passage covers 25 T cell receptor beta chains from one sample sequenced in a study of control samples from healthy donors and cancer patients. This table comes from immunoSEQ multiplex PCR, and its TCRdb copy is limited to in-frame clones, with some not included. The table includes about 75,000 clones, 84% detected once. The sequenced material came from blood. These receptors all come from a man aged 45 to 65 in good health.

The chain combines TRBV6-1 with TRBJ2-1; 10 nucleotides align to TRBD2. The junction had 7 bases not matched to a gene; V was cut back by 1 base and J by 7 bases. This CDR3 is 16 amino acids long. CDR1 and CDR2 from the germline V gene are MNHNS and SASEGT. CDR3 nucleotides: TGTGCCAGCAGTGAAGGTGGTAGCGGGAGGTGGAATGAGCAGTTCTTC. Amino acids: CASSEGGSGRWNEQFF.

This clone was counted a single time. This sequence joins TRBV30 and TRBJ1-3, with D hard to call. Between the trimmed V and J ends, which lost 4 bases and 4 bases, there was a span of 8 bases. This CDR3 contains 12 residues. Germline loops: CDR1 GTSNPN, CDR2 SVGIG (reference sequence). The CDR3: CAWIFSGNTIYF. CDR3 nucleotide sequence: TGTGCCTGGATTTTCTCGGGAAACACCATATATTTT.

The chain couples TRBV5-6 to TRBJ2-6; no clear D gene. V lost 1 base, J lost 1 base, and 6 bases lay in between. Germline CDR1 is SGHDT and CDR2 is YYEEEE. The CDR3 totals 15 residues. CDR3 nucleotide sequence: TGTGCCAGCAGCTTGTACGGTTCTGGGGCCAACGTCCTGACTTTC. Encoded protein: CASSLYGSGANVLTF. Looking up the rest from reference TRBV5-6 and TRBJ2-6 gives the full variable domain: DAGVTQSPTHLIKTRGQQVTLRCSPKSGHDTVSWYQQALGQGPQFIFQYYEEEERQRGNFPDRFSGHQFPNYSSELNVNALLLGDSALYLCASSLYGSGANVLTFGAGSRLTVL.

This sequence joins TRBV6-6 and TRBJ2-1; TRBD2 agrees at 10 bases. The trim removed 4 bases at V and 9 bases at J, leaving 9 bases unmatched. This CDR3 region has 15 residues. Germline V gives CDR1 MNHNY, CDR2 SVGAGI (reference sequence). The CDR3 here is CASSSKREGVGEQFF. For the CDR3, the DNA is TGTGCCAGCAGTTCGAAGCGGGAGGGGGTCGGTGAGCAGTTCTTC.

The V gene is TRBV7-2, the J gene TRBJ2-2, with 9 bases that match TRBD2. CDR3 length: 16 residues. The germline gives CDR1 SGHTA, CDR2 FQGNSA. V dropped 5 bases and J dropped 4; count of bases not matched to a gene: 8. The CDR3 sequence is CASSPLSGSFTGELFF. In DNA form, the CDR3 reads TGTGCCAGCAGCCCCCTTAGCGGGAGTTTCACCGGGGAGCTGTTTTTT.

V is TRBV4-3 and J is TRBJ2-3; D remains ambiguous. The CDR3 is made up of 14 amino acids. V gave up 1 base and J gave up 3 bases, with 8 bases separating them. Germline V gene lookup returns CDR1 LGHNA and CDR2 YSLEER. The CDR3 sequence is CASSQGLRTDTQYF. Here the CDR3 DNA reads TGCGCCAGCAGCCAAGGCCTAAGAACAGATACGCAGTATTTT.

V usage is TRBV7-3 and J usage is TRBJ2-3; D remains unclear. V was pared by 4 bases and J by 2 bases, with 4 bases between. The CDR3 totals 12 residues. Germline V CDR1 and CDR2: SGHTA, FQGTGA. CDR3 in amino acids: CASSSNTDTQYF. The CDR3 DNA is TGTGCCAGCAGCTCCAACACAGATACGCAGTATTTT.

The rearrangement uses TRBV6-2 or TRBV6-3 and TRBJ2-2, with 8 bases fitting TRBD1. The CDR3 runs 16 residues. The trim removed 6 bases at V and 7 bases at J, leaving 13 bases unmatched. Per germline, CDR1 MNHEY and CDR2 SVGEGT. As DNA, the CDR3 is TGTGCCAGCAGCCGGCCATCGCAGGGGGCCATCGGGGAGCTGTTTTTT. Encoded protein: CASSRPSQGAIGELFF.

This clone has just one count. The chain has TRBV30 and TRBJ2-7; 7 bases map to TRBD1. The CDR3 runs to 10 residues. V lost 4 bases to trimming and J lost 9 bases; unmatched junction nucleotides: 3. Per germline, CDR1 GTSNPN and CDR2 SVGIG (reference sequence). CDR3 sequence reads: CAWKSGGQYF. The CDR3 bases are TGTGCCTGGAAATCAGGGGGGCAGTACTTC.

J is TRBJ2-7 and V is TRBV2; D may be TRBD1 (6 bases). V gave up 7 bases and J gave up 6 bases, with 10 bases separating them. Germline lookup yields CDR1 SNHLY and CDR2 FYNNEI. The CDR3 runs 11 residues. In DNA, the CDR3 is TGTGCCAGCAAACGGGACACCGAGCAGTACTTC. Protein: CASKRDTEQYF.

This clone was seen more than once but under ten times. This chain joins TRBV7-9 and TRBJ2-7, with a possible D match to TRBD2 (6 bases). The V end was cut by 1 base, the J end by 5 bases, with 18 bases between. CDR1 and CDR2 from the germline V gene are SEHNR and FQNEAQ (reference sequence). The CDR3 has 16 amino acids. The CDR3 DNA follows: TGTGCCAGCAGCTTAGATTCGGGCCTAGCGCCTCACGAGCAGTACTTC. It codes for CASSLDSGLAPHEQYF.

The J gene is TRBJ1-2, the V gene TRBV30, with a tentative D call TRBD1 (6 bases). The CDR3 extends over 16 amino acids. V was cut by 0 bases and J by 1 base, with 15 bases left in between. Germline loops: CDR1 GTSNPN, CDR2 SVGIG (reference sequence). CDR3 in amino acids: CAWSVGFLQGNYGYTF. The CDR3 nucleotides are TGTGCCTGGAGTGTAGGATTCTTACAGGGTAACTATGGCTACACCTTC. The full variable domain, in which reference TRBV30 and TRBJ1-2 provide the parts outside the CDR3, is SQTIHQWPATLVQPVGSPLSLECTVEGTSNPNLYWYRQAAGRGLQLLFYSVGIGQISSEVPQNLSASRPQDRQFILSSKKLLLSDSGFYLCAWSVGFLQGNYGYTFGSGTRLTVV.

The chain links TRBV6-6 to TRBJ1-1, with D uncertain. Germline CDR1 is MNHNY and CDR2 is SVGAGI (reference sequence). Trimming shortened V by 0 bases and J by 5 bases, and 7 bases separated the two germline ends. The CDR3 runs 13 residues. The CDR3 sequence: CASSYSVRTEAFF. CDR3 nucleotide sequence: TGTGCCAGCAGTTACTCGGTGAGGACTGAAGCTTTCTTT.

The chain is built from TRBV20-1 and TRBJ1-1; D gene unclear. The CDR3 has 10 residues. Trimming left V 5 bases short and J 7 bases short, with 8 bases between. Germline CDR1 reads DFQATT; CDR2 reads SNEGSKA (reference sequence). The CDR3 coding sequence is TGCAGTGCTCGCAATAATGAAGCTTTCTTT. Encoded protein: CSARNNEAFF.

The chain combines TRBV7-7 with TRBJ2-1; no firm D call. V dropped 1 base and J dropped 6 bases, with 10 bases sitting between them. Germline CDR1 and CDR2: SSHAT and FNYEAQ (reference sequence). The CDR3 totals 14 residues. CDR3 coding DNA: TGTGCCAGCAGCTTAGTACCCGGAGCCAATGAGCAGTTCTTC. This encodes CASSLVPGANEQFF.

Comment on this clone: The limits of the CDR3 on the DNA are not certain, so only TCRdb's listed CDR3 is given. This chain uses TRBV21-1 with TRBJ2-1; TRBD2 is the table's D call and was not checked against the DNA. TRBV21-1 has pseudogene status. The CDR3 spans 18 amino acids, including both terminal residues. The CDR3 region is CASSKVATGTSGKNEQFF.

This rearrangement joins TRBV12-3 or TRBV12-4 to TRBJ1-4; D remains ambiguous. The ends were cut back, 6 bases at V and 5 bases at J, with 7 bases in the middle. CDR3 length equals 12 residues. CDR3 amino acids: CASRGANEKLFF. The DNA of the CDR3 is TGTGCCAGCAGAGGCGCCAATGAAAAACTGTTTTTT.

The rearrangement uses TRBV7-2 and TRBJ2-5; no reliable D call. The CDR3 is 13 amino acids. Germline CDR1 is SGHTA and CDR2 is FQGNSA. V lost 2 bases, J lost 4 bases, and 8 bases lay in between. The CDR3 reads CASSLRLRETQYF. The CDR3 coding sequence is TGTGCCAGCAGCTTAAGACTCCGAGAGACCCAGTACTTC.

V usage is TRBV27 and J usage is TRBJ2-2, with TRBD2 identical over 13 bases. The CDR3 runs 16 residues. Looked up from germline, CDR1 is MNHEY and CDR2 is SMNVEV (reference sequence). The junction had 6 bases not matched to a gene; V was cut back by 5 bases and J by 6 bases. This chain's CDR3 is CASSRGLAGSSGELFF. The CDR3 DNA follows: TGTGCCAGCAGTCGGGGACTAGCGGGATCTTCCGGGGAGCTGTTTTTT.

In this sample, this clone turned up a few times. CDR3 DNA: TGTGCCAGCAGGACGGGACAGGGGAAACAGCCCCAGCATTTT. Amino acids: CASRTGQGKQPQHF. The chain carries TRBV6-5 and TRBJ1-5, with 10 bases identical to TRBD1. The V segment lost 6 bases and the J segment 7 bases; nucleotides outside the gene matches: 6. Germline V CDR1 and CDR2: MNHEY, SVGAGI. The CDR3 spans 14 residues.

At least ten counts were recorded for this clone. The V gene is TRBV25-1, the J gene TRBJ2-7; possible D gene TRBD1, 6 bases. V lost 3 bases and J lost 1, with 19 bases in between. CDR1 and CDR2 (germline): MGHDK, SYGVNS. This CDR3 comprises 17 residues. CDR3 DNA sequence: TGTGCCAGCAGTGATCCTAGCCCAACTACAGGGTCCTACGAGCAGTACTTC. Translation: CASSDPSPTTGSYEQYF.

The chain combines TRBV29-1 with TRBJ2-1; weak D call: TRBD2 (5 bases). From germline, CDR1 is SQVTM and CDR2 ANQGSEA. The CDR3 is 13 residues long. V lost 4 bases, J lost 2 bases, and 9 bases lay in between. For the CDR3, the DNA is TGCAGCGTTGGGCGGAGGACCTACAATGAGCAGTTCTTC. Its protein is CSVGRRTYNEQFF.

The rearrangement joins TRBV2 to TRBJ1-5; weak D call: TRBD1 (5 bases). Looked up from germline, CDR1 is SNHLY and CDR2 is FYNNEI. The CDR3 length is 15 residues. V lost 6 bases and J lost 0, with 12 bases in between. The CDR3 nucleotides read TGTGCCAGCAGAGGGGACGCCAGTAGCAATCAGCCCCAGCATTTT. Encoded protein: CASRGDASSNQPQHF.

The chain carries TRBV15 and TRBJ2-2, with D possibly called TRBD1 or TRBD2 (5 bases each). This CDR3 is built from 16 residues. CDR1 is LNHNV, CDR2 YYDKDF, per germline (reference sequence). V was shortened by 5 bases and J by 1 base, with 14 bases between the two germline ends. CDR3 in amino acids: CATSEGSLLNTGELFF. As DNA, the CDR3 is TGTGCCACCAGCGAGGGGAGTTTGCTGAACACCGGGGAGCTGTTTTTT.

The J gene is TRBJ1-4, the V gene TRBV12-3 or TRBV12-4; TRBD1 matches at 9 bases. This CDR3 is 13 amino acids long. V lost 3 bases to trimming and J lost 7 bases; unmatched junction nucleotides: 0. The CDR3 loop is CASSLGQGEKLFF. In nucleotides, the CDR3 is TGTGCCAGCAGTTTGGGACAGGGTGAAAAACTGTTTTTT.